These T cell receptor beta chains were read from a single sample in a study of cytomegalovirus exposure and HLA in healthy donors. The protocol was immunoSEQ multiplex PCR, while the TCRdb copy is restricted to in-frame clones and leaves out a portion. Of about 200,000 clones listed, over 9.5% were seen once; the top ten hold 7.8%. The sample comprised PBMCs. These receptors originate from a man aged 45 to 65 in good health and CMV-seropositive. Each CDR3 is given with its conserved first and last residue. A D gene is named only where the DNA matches it firmly. Some rows have no size entry. The others give once, few or many, or a class for an expanded clone.

d_gene	v_gene	j_gene	abundance	CDR3aa	CDR3nt
.	TRBV4-2	TRBJ2-1	.	CASSQERLATNEQFF	TGTGCCAGCAGCCAAGAAAGACTGGCCACCAATGAGCAGTTCTTC
TRBD1	TRBV11-3	TRBJ1-3	.	CASSSRDRVGNTIYF	TGTGCCAGCAGCTCCCGGGACAGGGTCGGAAACACCATATATTTT
TRBD1	TRBV5-8	TRBJ2-7	few	CASSLQGGTGTSYEQYF	TGTGCCAGCAGCTTGCAGGGGGGGACAGGGACATCCTACGAGCAGTACTTC
.	TRBV5-1	TRBJ2-1	few	CASRSHFLYNEQFF	TGCGCCAGCAGATCGCACTTCTTGTACAATGAGCAGTTCTTC
TRBD2	TRBV2	TRBJ2-7	.	CARGASGGLYF	TGTGCCAGAGGGGCCAGCGGGGGCCTTTACTTC
TRBD1	TRBV9	TRBJ1-3	few	CASSVEAGGSGNTIYF	TGTGCCAGCAGCGTAGAGGCAGGGGGGTCTGGAAACACCATATATTTT
.	TRBV7-6	TRBJ1-1	.	CASSTLGQGLDTEAFF	TGTGCCAGCAGCACACTCGGACAAGGGTTAGACACTGAAGCTTTCTTT
.	TRBV18	TRBJ1-5	.	CASSLDRSYQPQHF	TGTGCCAGCTCCCTCGACAGATCCTATCAGCCCCAGCATTTT
.	TRBV2	TRBJ1-2	.	CASSQAAYGYTF	TGTGCCAGCAGTCAGGCTGCATATGGCTACACCTTC
.	TRBV5-5	TRBJ1-6	few	CASSPLRSGEPLHF	TGTGCCAGCAGCCCGTTAAGGTCCGGGGAACCCCTCCACTTT
TRBD2	TRBV5-1	TRBJ2-7	.	CASSPTSGAYEQYF	TGCGCCAGCAGCCCTACTAGCGGGGCCTACGAGCAGTACTTC
.	TRBV5-6	TRBJ1-5	.	CASSFHLRRADQPQHF	TGTGCCAGCAGCTTTCACCTACGCAGGGCGGATCAGCCCCAGCATTTT
TRBD1	TRBV30	TRBJ1-5	few	CAWRGQGGSQPQHF	TGTGCCTGGAGGGGACAGGGGGGGAGTCAGCCCCAGCATTTT
TRBD1	TRBV19	TRBJ1-4	.	CASSGTGYEKLFF	TGTGCCAGCTCCGGGACAGGGTACGAAAAACTGTTTTTT
.	TRBV4-1	TRBJ1-4	few	CASSQGWGRRDEKLFF	TGCGCCAGCAGCCAAGGGTGGGGGAGGAGGGATGAAAAACTGTTTTTT
.	TRBV27	TRBJ1-2	.	CASSFLGEGTNYGYTF	TGTGCCAGCAGTTTCCTCGGGGAGGGAACTAACTATGGCTACACCTTC
.	TRBV2	TRBJ2-3	few	CASRYTDTQYF	TGTGCCAGCAGGTACACAGATACGCAGTATTTT
.	TRBV4-3	TRBJ1-1	.	CASSRGTLLNTEAFF	TGCGCCAGCAGCCGAGGTACGCTATTGAACACTGAAGCTTTCTTT
.	TRBV29-1	TRBJ1-1	few	CSVGGGHRFNEAFF	TGCAGCGTTGGCGGTGGACACCGCTTTAATGAAGCTTTCTTT
TRBD2	TRBV9	TRBJ2-5	.	CASSVGLAGTGETQYF	TGTGCCAGCAGCGTAGGACTAGCGGGGACGGGGGAGACCCAGTACTTC
TRBD2	TRBV13	TRBJ2-5	.	CASSTHRTSEKETQYF	TGTGCCAGCAGCACCCATCGGACTAGCGAAAAGGAGACCCAGTACTTC
TRBD1	TRBV7-2	TRBJ2-1	many	CASSSQGQAPYNEQFF	TGTGCCAGCAGTTCTCAAGGACAGGCTCCCTACAATGAGCAGTTCTTC
TRBD2	TRBV5-1	TRBJ2-1	few	CASSSGLGSSYNEQFF	TGCGCCAGCAGCTCGGGACTAGGGAGCTCCTACAATGAGCAGTTCTTC
TRBD1	TRBV27	TRBJ2-5	.	CASSLAGGIGETQYF	TGTGCCAGCAGTTTGGCAGGGGGCATCGGAGAGACCCAGTACTTC
TRBD1	TRBV7-6	TRBJ1-2	.	CASSSDRDGYTF	TGTGCCAGCAGTTCCGACAGGGACGGCTACACCTTC
.	TRBV11-2	TRBJ2-7	few	CASSFDSVRPTRQYF	TGTGCCAGCAGCTTCGACTCCGTGCGTCCTACGAGGCAGTACTTC
.	TRBV27	TRBJ1-4	few	CASSLNRYNEKLFF	TGTGCCAGCAGTTTGAACAGATATAATGAAAAACTGTTTTTT
.	TRBV5-6	TRBJ2-7	few	CASSLGAGTLLEQYF	TGTGCCAGCAGCTTGGGAGCCGGGACACTCCTCGAGCAGTACTTC
TRBD2	TRBV18	TRBJ2-3	few	CASSPPWDVLAGTAQYF	TGTGCCAGCTCACCACCCTGGGACGTCCTAGCGGGGACGGCGCAGTATTTT
TRBD1	TRBV5-1	TRBJ2-3	.	CASSQDRGNTDTQYF	TGCGCCAGCAGCCAGGACAGGGGCAACACAGATACGCAGTATTTT
.	TRBV4-1	TRBJ2-2	.	CASSQDPAGTGELFF	TGCGCCAGCAGCCAAGATCCAGCAGGGACCGGGGAGCTGTTTTTT
TRBD1	TRBV6-6	TRBJ2-3	.	CASSLGQGARDTQYF	TGTGCCAGCAGCCTGGGACAGGGGGCGAGAGATACGCAGTATTTT
.	TRBV18	TRBJ2-3	.	CASSPPSTDTQYF	TGTGCCAGCTCACCCCCGTCCACAGATACGCAGTATTTT
TRBD2	TRBV10-3	TRBJ2-1	few	CATGLAGGPYEQFF	TGTGCCACGGGACTAGCGGGGGGGCCTTATGAGCAGTTCTTC
TRBD1	TRBV7-2	TRBJ2-2	.	CASSLGIQGGISGELFF	TGTGCCAGCAGCTTAGGAATACAGGGGGGAATTTCCGGGGAGCTGTTTTTT
TRBD2	TRBV5-1	TRBJ2-5	.	CASSLAPSGGQETQYF	TGCGCCAGCAGCTTGGCCCCTAGCGGGGGCCAAGAGACCCAGTACTTC
TRBD1	TRBV5-1	TRBJ1-2	.	CASSADYRGQYHGYTF	TGCGCCAGCAGCGCAGACTACAGGGGACAGTATCATGGCTACACCTTC
.	TRBV7-2	TRBJ1-2	few	CASSLTFAGRDGYTF	TGTGCCAGCAGCCTCACCTTCGCAGGGAGGGATGGCTACACCTTC
.	TRBV7-9	TRBJ2-1	few	CASSFKVSGSLDEQFF	TGTGCCAGCAGCTTTAAAGTGTCAGGGTCTTTAGATGAGCAGTTCTTC
TRBD1	TRBV10-2	TRBJ2-1	few	CASSPQDRGYNEQFF	TGCGCCAGCAGCCCGCAGGACAGGGGTTACAATGAGCAGTTCTTC
.	TRBV29-1	TRBJ1-1	few	CSVDHGNTEAFF	TGCAGCGTTGATCACGGGAACACTGAAGCTTTCTTT
.	TRBV6-5	TRBJ1-2	.	CASSYDRSNYGYTF	TGTGCCAGCAGTTACGACAGGAGCAACTATGGCTACACCTTC
.	TRBV7-2	TRBJ2-5	few	CASNTFTGTQETQYF	TGTGCCAGCAACACCTTTACAGGGACCCAAGAGACCCAGTACTTC
.	TRBV6-5	TRBJ2-2	.	CASSWAGSLSGELFF	TGTGCCAGCAGTTGGGCAGGGTCCCTAAGCGGGGAGCTGTTTTTT
.	TRBV7-2	TRBJ2-7	.	CASSPREAYEQYF	TGTGCCAGCAGCCCCAGGGAGGCCTACGAGCAGTACTTC
.	TRBV2	TRBJ1-6	few	CASSEGRSNSPLHF	TGTGCCAGCAGTGAGGGCAGGTCAAATTCACCCCTCCACTTT
TRBD2	TRBV29-1	TRBJ2-1	few	CSVSHGGVRNGEQFF	TGCAGCGTTAGTCACGGGGGGGTAAGGAATGGGGAGCAGTTCTTC
.	TRBV27	TRBJ1-2	.	CASSLKPIGYGYTF	TGTGCCAGCAGTTTAAAACCCATCGGCTATGGCTACACCTTC